The present entry profiles one T cell receptor (beta chain) with its context. Its antigen is not yet known. No much larger clone is present one base from it, and per-base qualities are unavailable. This sample is part of a study of CD8 T cells in Susac syndrome (dated by TCRdb to about 2019). Broadly, across the study: Of the Susac syndrome patients who were sequenced, roughly 8 were in clinical remission while about six had clinically active disease. At the time of blood withdrawal, Susac syndrome patients were either therapy-naive, taking corticosteroids (with some also receiving IVIg), or on IVIg alone. Whether CD8+ T cell activation and differentiation in Susac syndrome was antigen driven was tested using repertoire sequencing. Points the paper makes about the study in general: The number of individuals in the TCR sequencing and HLA analysis was acknowledged as relatively small. In the CD4+ T cell repertoire of Susac syndrome patients, clonal expansion was not detected.

RNA was extracted with the RNeasy kit and roughly 0.45 to 1 ug was reverse transcribed using random hexamers. TCR beta CDR3 regions were amplified with the immunoSEQ multiplex PCR assay covering 54 Vbeta and 13 Jbeta segments. To correct PCR amplification bias, a synthetic template baseline was used for both primer optimization and computational correction. The paper's data handling went like this. Reads were assigned to V, D and J genes according to IMGT and analyzed in immunoSEQ Analyzer, with only productive sequences retained. Clonality was computed as one minus Shannon entropy normalized by log2 of the number of productive unique sequences. Public and private clones were assessed among the 100 most prevalent clones of each patient and control. Clones were defined as Susac-specific when absent from the healthy and MS cohorts, from some 1,100 published viral clones and from other ImmuneACCESS disease sequences. Using fastp trimming at Q25 and MiXCR clonotype assembly, TCRdb reanalyzed the public sequencing data and kept in-frame beta chains. For every CDR3 protein sequence, its rows merge into one entry that carries the most common genes and DNA. The V and J calls here are based on TCRdb, not the publication. Counted in this sample were 170,000 or so distinct CDR3 sequences; under 95% of them appeared once. The ten largest clones add up to approximately 0.11% of the sample.

At the junction V is shortened by 2 bases and J by 5 bases; bases outside the gene matches: 5. Counted from cysteine to phenylalanine, this CDR3 has 14 amino acids. Only the CDR3 part of the read is kept: 42 bases, read in frame from the first base. Via the germline V gene, CDR1 is KGHSH and CDR2 LQKENI. Peripheral blood CD8+ and CD4+ T cells from healthy donors, Susac syndrome patients and multiple sclerosis patients were profiled by high-throughput TCR beta sequencing. Susac syndrome patients met recently defined diagnostic criteria for definite or probable disease. CD8+ TEMRA cells were enriched by FACS, while bulk CD8+ and CD4+ T cells were purified by magnetic negative isolation. Blood was collected in EDTA tubes and processed within 24 hours, with PBMCs isolated through density gradient centrifugation. PBMCs intended for TCR sequencing were cryopreserved in liquid nitrogen and were subsequently thawed in a 37 degrees C water bath. The sorted or isolated CD4+, CD8+ and CD8+ TEMRA cells had a purity of 90% or higher.

Material: CD4+ T cells from PBMCs. Recombination linked TRBV18 to TRBJ2-5; 7 central nucleotides agree with TRBD2. The clonotype comes from a human donor with Susac syndrome. The CDR3 amino acid sequence is: CASSPISGPETQYF. The DNA sequence follows: TGTGCCAGCTCACCAATTAGCGGGCCGGAGACCCAGTACTTC.